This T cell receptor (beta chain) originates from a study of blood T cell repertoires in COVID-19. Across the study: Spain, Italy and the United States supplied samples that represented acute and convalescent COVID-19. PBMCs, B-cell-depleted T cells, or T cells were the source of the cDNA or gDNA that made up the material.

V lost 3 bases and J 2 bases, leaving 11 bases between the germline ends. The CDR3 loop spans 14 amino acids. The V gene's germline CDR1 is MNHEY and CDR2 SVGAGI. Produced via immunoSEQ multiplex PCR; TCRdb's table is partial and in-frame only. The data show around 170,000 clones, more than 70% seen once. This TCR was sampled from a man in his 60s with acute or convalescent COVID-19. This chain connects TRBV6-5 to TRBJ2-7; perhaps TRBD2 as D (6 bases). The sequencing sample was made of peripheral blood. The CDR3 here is CASSYSRTTYEQYF. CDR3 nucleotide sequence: TGTGCCAGCAGTTATAGTAGGACTACCTACGAGCAGTACTTC.